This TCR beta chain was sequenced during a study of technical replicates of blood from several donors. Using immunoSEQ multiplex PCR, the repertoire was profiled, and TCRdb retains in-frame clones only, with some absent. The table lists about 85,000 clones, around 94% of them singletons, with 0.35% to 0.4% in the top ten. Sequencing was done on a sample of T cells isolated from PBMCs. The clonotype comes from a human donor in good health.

Here the CDR3 reads CASSLSPGSSGYGYTF. CDR3 bases: TGCGCCAGCAGCTTATCTCCCGGATCCTCGGGCTATGGCTACACCTTC. The chain is built from TRBV5-1 and TRBJ1-2; no reliable D call. From germline, CDR1 is SGHRS and CDR2 YFSETQ. The CDR3 has 16 amino acids. V was pared by 2 bases and J by 4 bases, with 18 bases between.